The sample holds one count of the clone carrying this T cell receptor beta chain. These data are taken from a study of Ad26.COV2.S vaccination and SARS-CoV-2 variants. Across the study: Once or twice, 56 days apart, Ad26.COV2.S was delivered intramuscularly.

The assay was immunoSEQ multiplex PCR, and TCRdb's table has in-frame clones only and misses some. The sample includes hundreds of thousands of clones, roughly 90% of them seen just once. Losses at the gene ends were 6 bases for V and 6 bases for J; bases not matched to a gene: 10. The CDR3 loop spans 16 amino acids. Germline-derived CDR1 and CDR2 are ENHRY and SYGVKD. Treatment reported: 15 to 20 received Ad26.COV2.S at low or high dose, single or two shots; about 5 received placebo; per-sample allocation not given. Specimen acquisition occurred on day 63 following the initial vaccine or placebo injection.

The rearrangement links TRBV10-3 to TRBJ2-3; 12 nucleotides line up with TRBD2. The receptor was isolated from a person aged 18-60 years who received the Ad26.COV2.S COVID-19 vaccine or a placebo. This specimen was peripheral blood, taken in a trial of Ad26.COV2.S vaccine versus placebo. CDR3 sequence reads: CAISHPLAGGADTQYF. DNA for the CDR3: TGTGCCATCAGCCACCCTCTAGCGGGAGGGGCGGATACGCAGTATTTT.